A selection of T cell receptor beta chains follows, all from one sample in a study of T cells in Graves' hyperthyroidism and ophthalmopathy. Each CDR3 protein gets one entry after TCRdb re-called the multiplex PCR reads with MiXCR. The sample consists of around 400,000 distinct CDR3 sequences, about 16% of them appearing once. The sequenced material came from blood. These receptors all stem from a woman aged 60 to 75 with Graves' ophthalmopathy. Each CDR3 is given with its conserved first and last residue. A D gene is named only where the DNA matches it firmly. Expanded clones are given a class, and other clones once, few, many or no size at all.

j_call d_call clone_size v_call cdr3_length cdr3_aa cdr3_nt
TRBJ2-3 . few TRBV5-1 13 CASSEQGADTQYF TGCGCCAGCAGCGAACAAGGAGCAGATACGCAGTATTTT
TRBJ2-3 TRBD2 . TRBV19 15 CASSKGGSRTDTQYF TGTGCCAGTAGTAAAGGCGGGAGCCGCACAGATACGCAGTATTTT
TRBJ2-7 TRBD1 many TRBV7-6 12 CASSFTGDEQYF TGTGCCAGCAGCTTTACAGGGGACGAGCAGTACTTC
TRBJ2-3 . . TRBV20-1 24 CSARDREGSWDEQYFGPGTDTQYF .
TRBJ2-7 TRBD1 many TRBV27 13 CASSLGQDYEQYF TGTGCCAGCAGTCTCGGACAGGACTACGAGCAGTACTTC
TRBJ2-2 TRBD2 many TRBV7-2 15 CASSPSGRASGELFF TGTGCCAGCAGCCCAAGCGGGAGGGCATCCGGGGAGCTGTTTTTT
TRBJ1-5 . few TRBV19 14 CASSMAGSGQPQHF TGTGCCAGTAGTATGGCAGGATCCGGTCAGCCCCAGCATTTT
TRBJ2-1 . few TRBV27 12 CASSFMGNEQFF TGTGCCAGCAGTTTTATGGGGAATGAGCAGTTCTTC
TRBJ2-1 TRBD2 many TRBV7-9 15 CASSFILAGNNEQFF TGTGCCAGCAGCTTTATCCTAGCGGGGAACAATGAGCAGTTCTTC
TRBJ1-5 . once TRBV28 18 CASSFDRPVTYSNQPQHF TGTGCCAGCAGTTTCGACAGACCAGTAACATATAGCAATCAGCCCCAGCATTTT
TRBJ2-2 TRBD2 . TRBV7-2 15 CASSLSLAGAGELFF TGTGCCAGCAGCTTATCACTAGCGGGAGCCGGGGAGCTGTTTTTT
TRBJ2-7 . many TRBV29-1 13 CSVEDPGGYEQYF TGCAGCGTTGAAGACCCCGGGGGATACGAGCAGTACTTC
TRBJ2-3 TRBD2 . TRBV3-1 18 CASSQDIGRAVSTDTQYF TGTGCCAGCAGCCAAGATATCGGGAGGGCGGTAAGCACAGATACGCAGTATTTT
TRBJ2-7 TRBD2 . TRBV20-1 15 CSAGDFGGSTYEQYF TGCAGTGCTGGAGATTTTGGCGGGAGCACCTACGAGCAGTACTTC
TRBJ2-7 TRBD2 few TRBV4-1 16 CASSQDRTSGSHEQYF TGCGCCAGCAGCCAAGATCGGACTAGCGGGAGCCACGAGCAGTACTTC
TRBJ1-1 TRBD1 many TRBV7-9 15 CASSPPTGVDTEAFF TGTGCCAGCAGCCCGCCTACAGGGGTCGACACTGAAGCTTTCTTT
TRBJ2-2 . many TRBV29-1 12 CSVEWTTGELFF TGCAGCGTTGAATGGACAACCGGGGAGCTGTTTTTT
TRBJ1-1 . many TRBV7-3 14 CASRYYPTSTEAFF TGTGCCAGCAGGTATTACCCTACCAGCACTGAAGCTTTCTTT
TRBJ2-1 TRBD2 many TRBV7-3 15 CASSLGLAGVYEQFF TGTGCCAGCAGCTTAGGCCTAGCGGGAGTTTATGAGCAGTTCTTC
TRBJ2-7 . . TRBV9 16 CASSPHDRAYSYEQYF TGTGCCAGCAGCCCACACGACAGAGCCTACTCCTACGAGCAGTACTTC
TRBJ2-3 . many TRBV29-1 14 CSVAPGATTDTQYF TGCAGCGTTGCACCTGGGGCTACTACAGATACGCAGTATTTT
TRBJ2-2 TRBD1 . TRBV28 18 CASTGLGGTGGTTGELFF TGTGCCAGCACCGGTTTGGGGGGAACAGGGGGCACGACCGGGGAGCTGTTTTTT
TRBJ2-7 . many TRBV7-2 14 CASSLEADSYEQYF TGTGCCAGCAGCTTAGAAGCGGATTCCTACGAGCAGTACTTC
TRBJ1-5 TRBD1 many TRBV11-2 15 CASSPQGAMGQPQHF TGTGCCAGCAGCCCGCAGGGGGCCATGGGGCAGCCCCAGCATTTT
TRBJ2-7 . . TRBV28 13 CASSLARIYEQYF TGTGCCAGCAGTTTGGCCCGGATTTACGAGCAGTACTTC
TRBJ2-7 . many TRBV30 12 CAWSVTQIEQYF TGTGCCTGGAGTGTAACACAGATCGAGCAGTACTTC
TRBJ2-1 . many TRBV5-6 16 CASSLDGEIASEEQFF TGTGCCAGCAGCTTGGACGGAGAGATAGCGTCGGAGGAGCAGTTCTTC
TRBJ1-1 TRBD1 many TRBV3-1 14 CASSRTGGRTEAFF TGTGCCAGCAGTCGGACAGGGGGGAGGACTGAAGCTTTCTTT
TRBJ2-5 TRBD1 many TRBV4-1 13 CASSYRGQETQYF TGCGCCAGCAGCTACAGGGGGCAAGAGACCCAGTACTTC
TRBJ2-6 TRBD1 few TRBV2 14 CASRDRAGANVLAF TGTGCCAGCAGGGACAGGGCTGGGGCCAACGTCCTGGCTTTC
TRBJ2-2 . few TRBV4-1 17 CASSQDVSAGLTGELFF TGCGCCAGCAGCCAAGATGTTTCGGCAGGGCTAACCGGGGAGCTGTTTTTT
TRBJ2-3 TRBD2 . TRBV12-3/TRBV12-4 14 CASSFTAGADTQYF TGTGCCAGCAGTTTCACAGCGGGAGCTGATACGCAGTATTTT
TRBJ2-3 TRBD2 . TRBV7-2 17 CASSQLLMAGGTDTQYF TGTGCCAGCAGCCAGCTTCTTATGGCGGGAGGAACAGATACGCAGTATTTT
TRBJ2-1 . many TRBV28 14 CASSRPERYNEQFF TGTGCCAGCAGCCGCCCGGAGCGGTACAATGAGCAGTTCTTC
TRBJ2-3 TRBD2 many TRBV6-2/TRBV6-3 16 CASSYGTSGSTDTQYF TGTGCCAGCAGTTACGGGACTAGCGGGAGCACAGATACGCAGTATTTT
TRBJ1-1 . . TRBV27 13 CASKVSSNVEAFF TGTGCCAGCAAAGTATCCTCGAACGTCGAAGCTTTCTTT
TRBJ2-4 TRBD2 . TRBV12-3/TRBV12-4 22 CASSLDRLAGGPIPYLGNIQYF TGTGCCAGCAGTTTAGACCGCCTAGCGGGAGGGCCTATCCCATATCTCGGAAACATTCAGTACTTC
TRBJ2-5 TRBD1 many TRBV5-8 15 CASSPTGTGGETQYF TGTGCCAGCAGCCCGACCGGGACAGGGGGCGAGACCCAGTACTTC
TRBJ2-5 . many TRBV3-1 14 CASSQGHSQETQYF TGTGCCAGCAGCCAGGGACACTCCCAAGAGACCCAGTACTTC
TRBJ1-1 TRBD1 . TRBV7-9 17 CASSFGAYRGLGTEAFF TGTGCCAGCAGCTTCGGAGCCTACAGGGGGCTGGGCACTGAAGCTTTCTTT
TRBJ1-2 TRBD1 many TRBV18 13 CASSPRTGGGYTF TGTGCCAGCTCACCCCGGACAGGGGGCGGCTACACCTTC
TRBJ2-3 . . TRBV28 12 CASNGVSDTQYF TGTGCCAGCAACGGGGTGTCAGATACGCAGTATTTT
TRBJ2-3 . many TRBV3-1 13 CASSQDRTDTQYF TGTGCCAGCAGCCAGGACCGCACAGATACGCAGTATTTT
TRBJ2-3 . . TRBV9 15 CASSHLPADEGTQYF TGTGCCAGCAGCCATTTACCAGCGGACGAGGGTACGCAGTATTTT
TRBJ2-1 . many TRBV20-1 14 CSGKRGGGLDEQFF TGCAGTGGAAAGAGAGGGGGAGGCCTCGATGAGCAGTTCTTC
TRBJ1-2 . many TRBV6-1 14 CASRSRGLNYGYTF TGTGCCAGCAGGTCCAGGGGCCTAAACTATGGCTACACCTTC
TRBJ2-2 . many TRBV18 14 CASSRYRAPGELFF TGTGCCAGCTCGCGGTACAGGGCACCCGGGGAGCTGTTTTTT
TRBJ2-5 . many TRBV28 11 CASRDGETQYF TGTGCCAGCAGAGATGGAGAGACCCAGTACTTC
TRBJ2-3 TRBD2 . TRBV10-3 17 CAISVERTSGGGDTQYF TGTGCCATCAGTGTTGAGAGGACTAGCGGGGGGGGAGATACGCAGTATTTT
TRBJ1-2 . many TRBV2 14 CASSSSITNYGYTF TGTGCCAGCAGTTCCTCAATAACTAACTATGGCTACACCTTC
TRBJ2-5 TRBD2 . TRBV27 17 CASSSRLAGGSQETQYF TGTGCCAGCAGTTCAAGACTAGCGGGAGGTTCCCAAGAGACCCAGTACTTC
TRBJ2-5 . few TRBV20-1 16 CSAGGEGGGPQETQYF TGCAGTGCTGGGGGGGAGGGGGGAGGGCCTCAAGAGACCCAGTACTTC
TRBJ1-1 . many TRBV2 15 CASRRWGLMNTEAFF TGTGCCAGCAGACGATGGGGCCTCATGAACACTGAAGCTTTCTTT